The present TCR beta chain was sequenced within a study of blood T cell repertoires in COVID-19. The wider study: The samples span acute and convalescent COVID-19 from the United States, Italy and Spain.

Per the authors' pipeline: Reference gene primers were amplified, and this amplification served to estimate nucleated cell counts. Repertoires were generated with immunoSEQ multiplex PCR, while TCRdb's copy carries only in-frame clones and drops some. V, J and clone size are taken as reported in that table, and D and trimming were inferred from the DNA itself. The data contain over 250,000 clones, roughly 90% of them singletons. Donors were grouped by their self-reported clinical history. Recovered status in Cohort 3 required two negative PCRs, clearance, or symptom resolution. Trimming cost V 4 bases and J 4 bases, with 5 bases left between them. Per germline, CDR1 LGHNT and CDR2 FRNRAP. The CDR3 runs 11 residues.

Sequencing was done on a sample of PBMCs or T cells enriched from blood (not recorded which). V is TRBV12-5 and J is TRBJ2-7; D gene ambiguous. The receptor was derived from a man in his fifties or sixties who had recovered from COVID-19. The CDR3 sequence is CASGSGYEQYF. CDR3 coding DNA: TGTGCTAGTGGTTCCGGTTACGAGCAGTACTTC. The whole variable domain, filled in from reference TRBV12-5 and TRBJ2-7, reads DARVTQTPRHKVTEMGQEVTMRCQPILGHNTVFWYRQTMMQGLELLAYFRNRAPLDDSGMPKDRFSAEMPDATLATLKIQPSEPRDSAVYFCASGSGYEQYFGPGTRLTVT.